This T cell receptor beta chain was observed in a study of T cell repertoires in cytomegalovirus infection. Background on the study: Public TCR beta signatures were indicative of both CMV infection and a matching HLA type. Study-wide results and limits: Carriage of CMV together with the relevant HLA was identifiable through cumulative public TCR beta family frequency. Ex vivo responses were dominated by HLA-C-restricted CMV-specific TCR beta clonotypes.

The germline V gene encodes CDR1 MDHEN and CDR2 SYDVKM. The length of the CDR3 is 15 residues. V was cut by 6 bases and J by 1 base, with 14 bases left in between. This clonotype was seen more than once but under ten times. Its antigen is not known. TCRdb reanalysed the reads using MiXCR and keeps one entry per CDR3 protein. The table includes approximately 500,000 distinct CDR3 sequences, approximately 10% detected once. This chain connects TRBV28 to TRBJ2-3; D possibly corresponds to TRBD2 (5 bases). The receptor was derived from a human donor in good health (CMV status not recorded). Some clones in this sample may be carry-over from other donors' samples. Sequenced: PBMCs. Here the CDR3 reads CASSPLEGGTDTQYF. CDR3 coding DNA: TGTGCCAGCAGCCCGCTTGAGGGTGGCACAGATACGCAGTATTTT.